Listed here are 4 T cell receptor beta chains from one sample, sequenced in a study of cytomegalovirus exposure and HLA in healthy donors. With 60 Vbeta and 13 Jbeta primers, the PCR was carried out. TCRdb's copy holds only in-frame clones and misses some; the assay was immunoSEQ multiplex PCR. The table includes 90,000 to 100,000 clones, around 77% detected once. The sequenced material came from PBMCs. The receptors come from a female donor in good health and CMV-seronegative.

This clone was seen a few times. The chain uses TRBV19 and TRBJ2-2, with a possible D match to TRBD1 (6 bases). V was pared by 4 bases and J by 1 base, with 7 bases between. CDR3 length: 14 amino acids. Germline loops: CDR1 LNHDA, CDR2 SQIVND (reference sequence). In DNA, the CDR3 is TGTGCCAGTAGTAGGACAGTGAACACCGGGGAGCTGTTTTTT. Translation: CASSRTVNTGELFF.

This chain links TRBV5-1 with TRBJ2-4, with D possibly matching TRBD1 (6 bases). The CDR3 loop spans 16 amino acids. The V and J ends lost 4 bases and 0 bases respectively, with 14 bases between them. The germline V gene encodes CDR1 SGHRS and CDR2 YFSETQ. CDR3 region: CASSPTGQLAKNIQYF. The CDR3 DNA follows: TGCGCCAGCAGCCCAACCGGACAGCTAGCCAAAAACATTCAGTACTTC.

V and J are TRBV19 and TRBJ1-1; tentatively, D is TRBD1 (5 bases). The CDR3 runs 13 residues. Looked up from germline, CDR1 is LNHDA and CDR2 is SQIVND (reference sequence). Trimming removed 5 bases from V and 6 bases from J, with 13 bases in between. The CDR3 loop reads CASSAIQGSEAFF. For the CDR3, the DNA is TGTGCCAGTAGTGCAATTCAGGGTTCTGAAGCTTTCTTT.

V gene TRBV2 combines with J gene TRBJ2-2, with 7 bases that match TRBD1. The CDR3 consists of 15 residues. J lost 5 bases, V lost 7 bases, and 10 bases had no gene match. Per germline, CDR1 SNHLY and CDR2 FYNNEI. CDR3 DNA: TGTGCCAGCATAGCCAGGGACAGACCTACCGGGGAGCTGTTTTTT. This codes for CASIARDRPTGELFF.